A selection of T cell receptor beta chains follows, all from one sample in a study of cytomegalovirus exposure and HLA in healthy donors. Profiled with immunoSEQ multiplex PCR; TCRdb holds only in-frame clones, not every one. Of approximately 220,000 clones in the sample, approximately 88% were seen once. Sample: PBMCs. All receptors derive from a boy younger than 10 in good health and CMV-seronegative. The CDR3 runs from the conserved cysteine through the conserved F or W. D genes are given only for firm matches. A clone size is listed for some rows: how often the clone was seen (once, few, many), or a class if it is expanded.

v_call	clone_size	j_call	d_call	cdr3_nt	cdr3_aa
TRBV6-1	once	TRBJ2-5	-	TGTGCCAGCGGAGAGGGGGGGGAGACCCAGTACTTC	CASGEGGETQYF
TRBV2	few	TRBJ1-1	-	TGTGCCAGCAGTGAATTCGGACAACCCTCCATGAACACTGAAGCTTTCTTT	CASSEFGQPSMNTEAFF
TRBV4-2	-	TRBJ2-5	-	TGTGCCAGCAGCCTCGTGGAGGGCGGGGAGACCCAGTACTTC	CASSLVEGGETQYF
TRBV10-3	few	TRBJ1-1	TRBD1	TGTGCCATCAGTGTTGGACAGGGGGAGAAGTTCTTT	CAISVGQGEKFF
TRBV7-9	-	TRBJ2-7	TRBD2	TGTGCCAGCAGCCTCCGGGACTACCCCTACGAGCAGTACTTC	CASSLRDYPYEQYF
TRBV30	-	TRBJ1-4	-	TGTGCCTGGACAGGGATGGGTGAAAAACTGTTTTTT	CAWTGMGEKLFF
TRBV6-5	-	TRBJ1-1	-	TGTGCCAGCAGTTACTTCGGGAGAAGAGAGTTCACTGAAGCTTTCTTT	CASSYFGRREFTEAFF
TRBV27	-	TRBJ1-5	-	TGTGCCAGCAGTTTATCGGGGCAGGGAGGGCTGAACAATCAGCCCCAGCATTTT	CASSLSGQGGLNNQPQHF
TRBV5-6	-	TRBJ2-1	-	TGTGCCAGCAGCCAACAGTTTTTCTCCTACAATGAGCAGTTCTTC	CASSQQFFSYNEQFF
TRBV4-1	-	TRBJ1-6	TRBD1	TGCGCCAGCAGCCAAGGCACCGGGACAGGCACTAATTCACCCCTCCACTTT	CASSQGTGTGTNSPLHF
TRBV5-1	-	TRBJ2-1	TRBD2	TGCGCCAGCAGCCTCGGGACTAGCGGGAGTAGGGATGAGCAGTTCTTC	CASSLGTSGSRDEQFF
TRBV6-1	-	TRBJ1-5	-	TGTGCCAGCAGTGAAGCCCCTGGAGCAGGGGAGCAGCCCCAGCATTTT	CASSEAPGAGEQPQHF
TRBV5-4	-	TRBJ2-2	TRBD1	TGTGCCAGCAGCCGAGGACAGGGTGCAGACACCGGGGAGCTGTTTTTT	CASSRGQGADTGELFF
TRBV15	-	TRBJ1-4	TRBD1	TGTGCCACCAGCAGAGGACAGGGCGACAATGAAAAACTGTTTTTT	CATSRGQGDNEKLFF
TRBV2	-	TRBJ2-3	TRBD1	TGTGCCAGCAGTGCTCCGGGGATCAGGGGGGATACGCAGTATTTT	CASSAPGIRGDTQYF
TRBV27	-	TRBJ2-4	TRBD1	TGTGCCAGCAGTTTAGAGGGACAGGGTCTTGGCCTCGTCAAAAACATTCAGTACTTC	CASSLEGQGLGLVKNIQYF
TRBV30	few	TRBJ2-3	-	TGTGCCTGGAGTGAGAACGGAGCAGATACGCAGTATTTT	CAWSENGADTQYF
TRBV30	-	TRBJ1-1	TRBD1	TGTGCCTGGAGCAGGGGGCGCCGGGGAACTGAAGCTTTCTTT	CAWSRGRRGTEAFF
TRBV12-5	once	TRBJ2-1	TRBD2	TGTGCTAGTGGTTTGGTAAATAGCGGGAGTTCGCGTAACAATGAGCAGTTCTTC	CASGLVNSGSSRNNEQFF
TRBV11-3	-	TRBJ1-2	-	TGTGCCAGCAGCTTAGATTCCTTAGCCAGGGCTCGAAACTATGGCTACACCTTC	CASSLDSLARARNYGYTF
TRBV9	-	TRBJ1-2	-	TGTGCCAGCAGCGCTTTAAGGACGGATCCGGGGGGCTACACCTTC	CASSALRTDPGGYTF
TRBV9	-	TRBJ2-3	-	TGTGCCAGCAGCGTAAGGCAACAGAACACAGATACGCAGTATTTT	CASSVRQQNTDTQYF
TRBV7-6	-	TRBJ2-1	-	TGTGCCAGCAGCTTAACTGGACTCCATGAGCAGTTCTTC	CASSLTGLHEQFF
TRBV30	-	TRBJ2-7	-	TGTGCCTGGAGTGTTAATCTCCGGCGGTACGAGCAGTACTTC	CAWSVNLRRYEQYF
TRBV7-6	-	TRBJ1-1	-	TGTGCCAGCAGCCCAGGACACTCGAACACTGAAGCTTTCTTT	CASSPGHSNTEAFF
TRBV4-1	-	TRBJ2-7	TRBD1	TGCGCCAGCAGCCGGCCGGGACAGGGAAACGAGCAGTACTTC	CASSRPGQGNEQYF
TRBV9	-	TRBJ2-3	-	TGTGCCAGCAGCGCCACACCGGGGGTTTCTCTAGATACGCAGTATTTT	CASSATPGVSLDTQYF
TRBV27	-	TRBJ1-5	-	TGTGCCAGCAGTTTACTGGGGGCGGGCAATCAGCCCCAGCATTTT	CASSLLGAGNQPQHF
TRBV7-9	few	TRBJ2-3	TRBD2	TGTTCCAGCAGCTCCCCTACGGTCCAAATAGCGGGAGAGGCGGATACGCAGTATTTT	CSSSSPTVQIAGEADTQYF
TRBV7-8	-	TRBJ2-2	TRBD2	TGTGCCAGCGGCCACCTAGACTTTAGCGGGAGTAGAATCGGGGAGCTGTTTTTT	CASGHLDFSGSRIGELFF
TRBV18	once	TRBJ1-2	TRBD1	TGTGCCAGCTCACCTCCGAACCGACAGGGGCAAAACTATGGCTACACCTTC	CASSPPNRQGQNYGYTF
TRBV21-1	-	TRBJ1-1	-	TGTGCCAGCAGCAAAGTCGGAGGGGAAGCTTTCTTT	CASSKVGGEAFF
TRBV30	few	TRBJ1-4	TRBD1	TGTGCCTGGCGACAGGGAGCTAATGAAAAACTGTTTTTT	CAWRQGANEKLFF
TRBV29-1	-	TRBJ1-1	-	TGCAGCGTCAGAGGGTTGAGCACTGAAGCTTTCTTT	CSVRGLSTEAFF
TRBV29-1	-	TRBJ1-2	-	TGCAGCGTTGACAGTCAGGACTATGGCTACACCTTC	CSVDSQDYGYTF
TRBV7-6	-	TRBJ1-2	TRBD1	TGTGCCAGCAGCTCGGACAGGGATTATGGCTACACCTTC	CASSSDRDYGYTF
TRBV6-1	-	TRBJ2-7	-	TGTGCCAGCAGTGGCAGGACAGTAGCTTACGAGCAGTACTTC	CASSGRTVAYEQYF
TRBV6-5	few	TRBJ1-2	-	TGTGCCAGCAGTTACTCGATTATGCGGGATGGCTACACCTTC	CASSYSIMRDGYTF
TRBV6-1	-	TRBJ2-2	-	TGTGCCAGCACCCTGAGGAGTTCCGGCGGGGAGCTGTTTTTT	CASTLRSSGGELFF
TRBV13	-	TRBJ2-1	-	TGTGCCAGCAGCCCGCGGGGCTACAATGAGCAGTTCTTC	CASSPRGYNEQFF
TRBV2	-	TRBJ2-1	TRBD2	TGTGCCAGCAGTGATTACGGGGGGGCCGTTGGTGAGCAGTTCTTC	CASSDYGGAVGEQFF
TRBV7-9	-	TRBJ1-4	-	TGTTCCAGCAGCTTAGTTATGGCGGTGAATGAAAAACTGTTTTTT	CSSSLVMAVNEKLFF